The 28 T cell receptor beta chains given below trace back to one sample, sequenced in a study of blood T cell repertoires in COVID-19. Profiled with immunoSEQ multiplex PCR; TCRdb holds only in-frame clones, not every one. The repertoire consists of 250,000 to 350,000 clones, with roughly four fifths occurring once and the leading ten covering 15% to 19%. Sequencing used peripheral blood. Receptor source: a person between 65 and 80 years old with COVID-19, enrolled during active disease.

This clone came up a few times. The rearrangement links TRBV4-1 to TRBJ2-5; D is unclear. This CDR3 has 15 amino acids. V lost 0 bases, J lost 1 base, and 9 bases lay in between. Germline CDR1 MGHRA, CDR2 YSYEKL. The CDR3 is CASSQDSRSQETQYF. The DNA of the CDR3 is TGCGCCAGCAGCCAAGATTCGCGGAGCCAAGAGACCCAGTACTTC.

The chain recombines TRBV5-1 with TRBJ1-1, with TRBD1 identical over 7 bases. Germline V CDR1 and CDR2: SGHRS, YFSETQ. V trimming: 0 bases; J trimming: 2 bases; junction bases outside the gene matches: 13. CDR3 length equals 18 residues. In nucleotides, the CDR3 is TGCGCCAGCAGCTTGGTGACCAAGAGACAGGGTGTCAACACTGAAGCTTTCTTT. Its translation is CASSLVTKRQGVNTEAFF.

The chain uses TRBV12-2 and TRBJ2-7; TRBD1 reflects the table's D call only, with no check against the DNA. TRBV12-2 is noted as a pseudogene. This CDR3 has 22 residues. CDR3 sequence reads: CASRPHTQRRLRRTGGYYEQYF. The CDR3 DNA is TGTGCAAGTCGCCCACACACTCAGCGGCGGCTGAGGCGGACAGGGGGATACTACGAGCAGTACTTC.

The chain carries TRBV14 and TRBJ1-1; tentatively, D is TRBD1 (6 bases). Germline V CDR1 and CDR2: SGHDN, FVKESK. V was trimmed by 4 bases and J by 3 bases, leaving 15 bases between them. There are 15 residues in the CDR3. The CDR3 region has the DNA TGTGCCAGCAGCCGTACAGGGATCTTCTACACTGAAGCTTTCTTT. It yields the protein CASSRTGIFYTEAFF.

This chain's CDR3 is CASSLASQGTGELFF. The CDR3 coding sequence is TGTGCCAGCAGCTTAGCCTCCCAGGGCACCGGGGAGCTGTTTTTT. The chain couples TRBV7-8 to TRBJ2-2; maybe TRBD1 (5 bases). CDR3 size: 15 residues. Trimming removed 0 bases at V and 4 bases at J, with 9 bases between. Germline assignment: CDR1 SGHVS and CDR2 FQNEAQ.

This chain uses TRBV6-5 with TRBJ1-1; a weak D match, TRBD1 (5 bases). V was pared by 5 bases and J by 1 base, with 8 bases between. This CDR3 region has 13 residues. Germline loops: CDR1 MNHEY, CDR2 SVGAGI. The CDR3 region is CASSKTENTEAFF. The CDR3 nucleotides read TGTGCCAGCAGTAAGACAGAGAACACTGAAGCTTTCTTT.

In this sample, this clone turned up once. The V call is TRBV12-3 or TRBV12-4, the J call TRBJ1-2; D ambiguous. This CDR3 has 12 amino acids. Trimming pared 3 bases from V and 8 bases from J, leaving 10 bases between. CDR3 sequence reads: CASSLAAGGYTF. The CDR3 DNA reads as TGTGCCAGCAGTTTGGCTGCTGGCGGCTACACCTTC.

J is TRBJ1-6 and V is TRBV28; D not certain. The CDR3 sequence is 15 residues long. Trimming stripped 5 bases from V and 6 bases from J, with 14 bases between. The germline V gene encodes CDR1 MDHEN and CDR2 SYDVKM. The CDR3 region is CASSPQRAVNSPLHF. As DNA, the CDR3 is TGTGCCAGCAGTCCTCAGCGCGCCGTTAATTCACCCCTCCACTTT.

This chain links TRBV7-9 with TRBJ1-3; a possible D gene is TRBD1 (5 bases). V was pared by 8 bases and J by 0 bases, with 14 bases between. Germline V gives CDR1 SEHNR, CDR2 FQNEAQ (reference sequence). This CDR3 region has 15 residues. CDR3 sequence: CASFPAGGSGNTIYF. As DNA, the CDR3 is TGTGCCAGCTTCCCCGCGGGGGGCTCTGGAAACACCATATATTTT. The variable domain in full, with the rest retrieved from reference TRBV7-9 and TRBJ1-3, is DTGVSQNPRHKITKRGQNVTFRCDPISEHNRLYWYRQTLGQGPEFLTYFQNEAQLEKSRLLSDRFSAERPKGSFSTLEIQRTEQGDSAMYLCASFPAGGSGNTIYFGEGSWLTVV.

The chain joins TRBV5-5 to TRBJ1-6; D not certain. Deletions cut 2 bases from V and 7 bases from J, with 10 bases between. The CDR3 runs to 14 residues. Germline V gene data show CDR1 as SGHKS and CDR2 as YYEKEE (reference sequence). The CDR3, as DNA: TGTGCCAGCAGCTTATACGACTGGAATTCACCCCTCCACTTT. It specifies CASSLYDWNSPLHF.

V is TRBV7-2 and J is TRBJ1-5; D may be TRBD1 (5 bases). The CDR3 runs 13 residues. Trimming removed 5 bases from V and 9 bases from J, with 14 bases in between. Germline lookup yields CDR1 SGHTA and CDR2 FQGNSA. Here the CDR3 reads CASSAGGARPQHF. In nucleotides, the CDR3 is TGTGCCAGCAGCGCCGGTGGGGCGCGGCCCCAGCATTTT.

The chain joins TRBV7-6 to TRBJ2-2; TRBD1 agrees at 9 bases. Trimming removed 5 bases from V and 7 bases from J; junction bases left unmatched: 11. The CDR3 contains 16 residues. Germline assignment: CDR1 SGHVS and CDR2 FNYEAQ. The CDR3: CASSPGTGMGVGELFF. The CDR3 nucleotides read TGTGCCAGCAGCCCCGGGACAGGGATGGGCGTCGGGGAGCTGTTTTTT.

This clone appeared once. The gene calls are TRBV2 and TRBJ2-6; TRBD2 matches at 8 bases. Germline CDR1 is SNHLY and CDR2 is FYNNEI. This CDR3 spans 16 amino acids. V dropped 6 bases and J dropped 1; count of bases not matched to a gene: 5. CDR3 bases: TGTGCCAGCAGGATCGGGGGGGCTTCTGGGGCCAACGTCCTGACTTTC. It specifies CASRIGGASGANVLTF.

The rearrangement links TRBV28 to TRBJ2-7, with D tentatively TRBD1 (5 bases). V was trimmed by 0 bases and J by 1 base, leaving 13 bases between them. The CDR3 spans 16 residues. The germline V gene has CDR1 MDHEN and CDR2 SYDVKM. The CDR3, as DNA: TGTGCCAGCAGTTTATGGGGTTTAAGGGGATCCTACGAGCAGTACTTC. Its protein product is CASSLWGLRGSYEQYF.

The chain recombines TRBV9 with TRBJ2-1; TRBD2 is a possible D gene (6 bases). Germline loops: CDR1 SGDLS, CDR2 YYNGEE. The ends were cut back, 4 bases at V and 5 bases at J, with 16 bases in the middle. This CDR3 has 15 residues. CDR3 loop: CASSPSAGVDNEQFF. The CDR3 bases are TGTGCCAGCAGCCCTAGCGCAGGAGTTGACAATGAGCAGTTCTTC. Full variable domain (outside the CDR3, taken from reference TRBV9 and TRBJ2-1): DSGVTQTPKHLITATGQRVTLRCSPRSGDLSVYWYQQSLDQGLQFLIQYYNGEERAKGNILERFSAQQFPDLHSELNLSSLELGDSALYFCASSPSAGVDNEQFFGPGTRLTVL.

The V call is TRBV30, the J call TRBJ2-1; D might be TRBD2 (6 bases). Trimming removed 3 bases from V and 4 bases from J, with 19 bases in between. This CDR3 has 16 amino acids. Germline CDR1 and CDR2: GTSNPN and SVGIG (reference sequence). The CDR3 nucleotides are TGTGCCTGGAGGGCCCCTTGGGGGGTGGATTACAATGAGCAGTTCTTC. It is translated as CAWRAPWGVDYNEQFF.

This chain uses TRBV5-6 with TRBJ2-7; maybe TRBD1 (6 bases). Trimming removed 4 bases from V and 5 bases from J, with 19 bases in between. The CDR3 length is 15 residues. Germline CDR1 is SGHDT and CDR2 is YYEEEE. This CDR3 reads CASSRINRVVDEQYF. CDR3 nucleotide sequence: TGTGCCAGCAGCCGAATCAACAGGGTTGTGGACGAGCAGTACTTC.

This chain links TRBV4-1 with TRBJ2-7; TRBD1 aligns across 8 bases. The CDR3 totals 19 residues. Germline V lookup: CDR1 MGHRA, CDR2 YSYEKL. V gave up 2 bases and J gave up 3 bases; unmatched junction bases: 18. CDR3 sequence reads: CASSQSPGGAWKLYYEQYF. The DNA of the CDR3 is TGCGCCAGCAGCCAAAGCCCAGGGGGCGCGTGGAAACTATACTACGAGCAGTACTTC.

This clone has just one count. This chain connects TRBV5-5 to TRBJ2-4; 10 bases match TRBD2. The CDR3 extends over 18 amino acids. Unmatched junction bases numbered 7, after V lost 1 base and J lost 0 bases. Germline V gene sequence: CDR1 SGHKS, CDR2 YYEKEE (reference sequence). CDR3: CASSLRSGGALAKNIQYF. CDR3 in DNA: TGTGCCAGCAGCTTGAGAAGCGGGGGGGCCCTAGCCAAAAACATTCAGTACTTC.

This clone was seen more than once but under ten times. The rearrangement links TRBV4-2 to TRBJ2-5; D unclear. Germline CDR1 LGHNA, CDR2 YNFKEQ. Trimming stripped 4 bases from V and 2 bases from J, with 11 bases between. CDR3 length: 14 amino acids. CDR3 coding DNA: TGTGCCAGCAGCCCCTTTGACTCGCAAGAGACCCAGTACTTC. This translates into CASSPFDSQETQYF.

The gene calls are TRBV3-1 (or the pseudogene TRBV3-2) and TRBJ1-1; TRBD1 matches at 10 bases. Per the germline V gene, CDR1 is LGHDT and CDR2 is YNNKEL (reference sequence). This CDR3 contains 13 residues. V lost 5 bases to trimming and J lost 11 bases; unmatched junction nucleotides: 8. As DNA, the CDR3 is TGTGCCAGCAGCTCGGGACAGGGGATTCGGGCTTTCTTT. Protein: CASSSGQGIRAFF.

This chain links TRBV14 with TRBJ2-5, with D maybe TRBD1 (6 bases). The CDR3 runs to 16 residues. V lost 1 base to trimming and J lost 0 bases, with 12 bases between them. The germline CDR1 and CDR2 sequences are SGHDN and FVKESK. CDR3 nucleotide sequence: TGTGCCAGCAGCCAAGGAACAGGGACCTACCAAGAGACCCAGTACTTC. Protein: CASSQGTGTYQETQYF. Full variable domain (rest looked up from reference TRBV14 and TRBJ2-5): EAGVTQFPSHSVIEKGQTVTLRCDPISGHDNLYWYRRVMGKEIKFLLHFVKESKQDESGMPNNRFLAERTGGTYSTLKVQPAELEDSGVYFCASSQGTGTYQETQYFGPGTRLLVL.

A single count supports this clone. This rearrangement joins TRBV15 to TRBJ2-5, with TRBD1 matching over 11 bases. Germline V gene lookup returns CDR1 LNHNV and CDR2 YYDKDF (reference sequence). The CDR3 length is 16 residues. V lost 0 bases, J lost 5 bases, and 5 bases stayed unmatched. The CDR3 nucleotides are TGTGCCACCAGCAGAGAAGGACAGGGGGCTTTTGAGACCCAGTACTTC. Translation: CATSREGQGAFETQYF.

The chain employs TRBV7-8 and TRBJ1-5; D gene unclear. The CDR3 contains 15 residues. V shed 5 bases and J shed 0 bases, with 11 bases lying between them. Germline V gene lookup returns CDR1 SGHVS and CDR2 FQNEAQ. The CDR3 protein is CASSPGSYSNQPQHF. In nucleotides, the CDR3 is TGTGCCAGCAGCCCCGGGTCCTATAGCAATCAGCCCCAGCATTTT.

The J gene is TRBJ1-1, the V gene TRBV28, with 7 nucleotides matching TRBD1. This CDR3 contains 14 residues. Germline CDR1 and CDR2: MDHEN and SYDVKM. Trimming took 6 bases from V and 1 from J; bases not matched to a gene: 5. The CDR3 DNA sequence: TGTGCCAGCAGCAGACAGGGACGGAACACTGAAGCTTTCTTT. This encodes CASSRQGRNTEAFF.

The chain combines TRBV7-8 with TRBJ2-1, with 11 bases identical to TRBD2. V lost 4 bases, J lost 9 bases, and 5 bases stayed unmatched. Germline values: CDR1 SGHVS, CDR2 FQNEAQ. This CDR3 has 14 amino acids. In nucleotides, the CDR3 is TGTGCCAGCAGCTCTATTACTAGCGGGGGTGAGCAGTTCTTC. The encoded protein is CASSSITSGGEQFF.

V and J are TRBV5-6 and TRBJ2-3, with D tentatively TRBD1 (5 bases). V was cut by 3 bases and J by 9 bases, with 23 bases left in between. The CDR3 contains 16 residues. Germline V gene sequence: CDR1 SGHDT, CDR2 YYEEEE. The CDR3 loop reads CASSSRLGQGQITQYF. As DNA, the CDR3 is TGTGCCAGCAGCTCGCGGCTCGGGCAGGGCCAAATCACGCAGTATTTT.

The chain has TRBV6-5 and TRBJ1-6; TRBD1 agrees at 8 bases. CDR1 and CDR2 (germline): MNHEY, SVGAGI. The trim removed 6 bases at V and 8 bases at J, leaving 6 bases unmatched. This CDR3 region has 14 residues. CDR3 nucleotides: TGTGCCAGCAGGGACAGGGAGTCTTATTCACCCCTCCACTTT. Its protein product is CASRDRESYSPLHF.